The clone carrying this T cell receptor beta chain showed up just once. The entry originates in a study of blood T cell repertoires in COVID-19. Across the whole study: Whether acute or convalescent, the COVID-19 samples came from the United States, Italy and Spain. T cells, B-cell-depleted T cells, or PBMCs supplied cDNA or gDNA.

Germline lookup yields CDR1 LGHNT and CDR2 FRNRAP. This CDR3 comprises 14 residues. V gave up 2 bases and J gave up 2 bases; unmatched junction bases: 0. Original handling: Amplification with reference gene primers provided the estimates of nucleated cell counts. Here immunoSEQ multiplex PCR was the method, and the copy in TCRdb shows in-frame clones only, minus some. That table gives V, J and clone size, and the DNA gave D and trimming. The top ten hold about 2% of the sample, which has roughly 410,000 clones, about 87% seen once. During active infection, Seattle patients enrolled and were then monitored through disease.

The sequencing sample was made of peripheral blood. The J gene is TRBJ1-1, the V gene TRBV12-5; 9 bases align to TRBD1. The sequence came from a woman aged 55-69 years with COVID-19, enrolled during active disease. CDR3 DNA: TGTGCTAGTGGTTTGACAGGGGGCAACACTGAAGCTTTCTTT. Residues: CASGLTGGNTEAFF.